The rows below give T cell receptor beta chains drawn from one sample of a study of blood T cell repertoires in COVID-19. Profiling relied on immunoSEQ multiplex PCR, and the TCRdb table lists in-frame clones only, not all of them. Of around 25,000 clones in the sample, 80% to 90% were seen once. The sample taken for sequencing was peripheral blood. Receptor source: a human donor with active COVID-19. The donor label of this sample is uncertain. Each CDR3 is given with its conserved first and last residue. D genes are given only for firm matches. Some rows mark clone size as missing; the rest say once, few, many or name a class of expanded clone.

D gene,clone size,J gene,V gene,CDR3 protein,CDR3 DNA
NA,NA,TRBJ2-1,TRBV24-1,CATSDPAAGLNNEQFF,TGTGCCACCAGTGATCCGGCGGCAGGGTTGAACAATGAGCAGTTCTTC
NA,NA,TRBJ1-3,TRBV25-1,CASSEGGGGNTIYF,TGTGCCAGCAGTGAAGGAGGTGGGGGGAACACCATATATTTT
TRBD2,NA,TRBJ2-1,TRBV6-4,CASSGPEREYNEQFF,TGTGCCAGCAGTGGTCCCGAGCGGGAGTACAATGAGCAGTTCTTC
NA,NA,TRBJ2-3,TRBV11-3,CASTLGDSYTDTQYF,TGTGCCAGCACACTTGGGGACTCCTACACAGATACGCAGTATTTT
TRBD1,once,TRBJ1-2,TRBV30,CAWSRGQVYGYTF,TGTGCCTGGAGTCGGGGACAGGTCTATGGCTACACCTTC
TRBD2,NA,TRBJ2-7,TRBV4-3,CASSQESTSGLYEQYF,TGCGCCAGCAGCCAAGAATCGACTAGCGGACTCTACGAGCAGTACTTC
NA,medium-sized,TRBJ2-2,TRBV11-2,CASSLVPPGRAITGELFF,TGTGCCAGCAGCTTAGTCCCCCCTGGGCGGGCCATCACCGGGGAGCTGTTTTTT
TRBD2,NA,TRBJ2-2,TRBV11-3,CASHLAGVVGELFF,TGTGCCAGCCATCTAGCGGGAGTCGTCGGGGAGCTGTTTTTT
NA,few,TRBJ1-6,TRBV18,CASSQGQESNSPLHF,TGTGCCAGCTCTCAGGGCCAAGAAAGTAATTCACCCCTCCACTTT
NA,NA,TRBJ2-3,TRBV9,CASSVLVGISTDTQYF,TGTGCCAGCAGCGTCCTAGTTGGCATCAGCACAGATACGCAGTATTTT
TRBD2,NA,TRBJ2-5,TRBV7-9,CASSLAGGSETQYF,TGTGCCAGCAGCCTAGCGGGGGGGTCGGAGACCCAGTACTTC
TRBD2,NA,TRBJ2-1,TRBV4-1,CASSPRVTSGSHEQFF,TGCGCCAGCAGCCCCAGGGTAACTAGCGGGAGCCATGAGCAGTTCTTC
NA,NA,TRBJ2-7,TRBV7-3,CASSLGAYGYEQYF,TGTGCCAGCAGCTTAGGAGCGTATGGCTACGAGCAGTACTTC
NA,NA,TRBJ2-3,TRBV6-1,CASSEAGVGSTDTQYF,TGTGCCAGCAGTGAAGCAGGGGTCGGGAGCACAGATACGCAGTATTTT
NA,NA,TRBJ1-2,TRBV20-1,CSARGGAGYTF,TGCAGTGCTAGAGGGGGAGCGGGCTACACCTTC
TRBD2,NA,TRBJ2-5,TRBV7-2,CASSLALAGGPVETQYF,TGTGCCAGCAGCTTAGCCTTAGCGGGAGGGCCGGTTGAGACCCAGTACTTC
TRBD1,NA,TRBJ2-6,TRBV28,CASSPAGTGRSGANVLTF,TGTGCCAGCAGTCCTGCCGGGACAGGGAGGTCTGGGGCCAACGTCCTGACTTTC
TRBD2,NA,TRBJ2-5,TRBV3-1/TRBV3-2,CASSQAVRGGLETQYF,TGTGCCAGCAGCCAAGCGGTGCGGGGGGGCCTGGAGACCCAGTACTTC
NA,NA,TRBJ2-5,TRBV3-1/TRBV3-2,CASSPSWRRGAGETQYF,TGTGCCAGCAGCCCCTCGTGGCGGAGGGGAGCGGGAGAGACCCAGTACTTC
TRBD1,NA,TRBJ1-4,TRBV2,CASGVGTANEKLFF,TGTGCCAGCGGAGTCGGGACAGCTAATGAAAAACTGTTTTTT
TRBD2,NA,TRBJ2-3,TRBV13,CASSSLAGGSTDTQYF,TGTGCCAGCAGCTCCTTGGCGGGGGGAAGCACAGATACGCAGTATTTT
NA,once,TRBJ2-2,TRBV11-3,CASSLYSYGELFF,TGTGCCAGCAGCTTATACTCGTACGGGGAGCTGTTTTTT
TRBD2,NA,TRBJ2-2,TRBV7-6,CASSLASGGADTGELFF,TGTGCCAGCAGCTTAGCGAGCGGGGGGGCCGACACCGGGGAGCTGTTTTTT
NA,NA,TRBJ2-5,TRBV5-1,CASSSGGSMGETQYF,TGCGCCAGCAGCTCTGGGGGGAGTATGGGAGAGACCCAGTACTTC
NA,NA,TRBJ2-5,TRBV9,CASSVSAGEETQYF,TGTGCCAGCAGCGTATCAGCAGGGGAAGAGACCCAGTACTTC
TRBD1,NA,TRBJ2-5,TRBV4-3,CASSQAGQGLGQETQYF,TGCGCCAGCAGCCAAGCGGGACAGGGGCTGGGTCAAGAGACCCAGTACTTC
TRBD1,NA,TRBJ1-2,TRBV6-5,CASQNGQGAGGYTF,TGTGCCAGCCAAAACGGACAGGGGGCCGGGGGCTACACCTTC
TRBD2,NA,TRBJ2-7,TRBV18,CASSPSYSGGAGYEQYF,TGTGCCAGCTCACCATCCTATAGCGGGGGGGCCGGCTACGAGCAGTACTTC
NA,NA,TRBJ2-1,TRBV29-1,CSVDFSGMLGGEQFF,TGCAGCGTTGATTTTTCGGGGATGCTCGGGGGTGAGCAGTTCTTC
TRBD1,NA,TRBJ2-5,TRBV23-1,CASNSGDRGQETQYF,TGCGCCAGCAACTCAGGGGACAGGGGACAAGAGACCCAGTACTTC
NA,NA,TRBJ1-1,TRBV6-5,CASSYFGGLMNTEAFF,TGTGCCAGCAGTTACTTCGGAGGACTCATGAACACTGAAGCTTTCTTT
NA,once,TRBJ1-5,TRBV5-6,CASSFRTGFNQPQHF,TGTGCCAGCAGCTTCCGGACGGGATTTAATCAGCCCCAGCATTTT
NA,NA,TRBJ1-2,TRBV7-2,CASSSRDPLRGYTF,TGTGCCAGCAGCTCGAGGGATCCACTAAGAGGCTACACCTTC
TRBD2,NA,TRBJ2-1,TRBV5-8,CASSPAGGPNNEQFF,TGTGCCAGCAGCCCAGCGGGAGGGCCTAACAATGAGCAGTTCTTC
NA,NA,TRBJ1-2,TRBV2,CASSVAREGSGYTF,TGTGCCAGCAGTGTTGCCAGGGAGGGATCGGGCTACACCTTC
TRBD1,NA,TRBJ1-5,TRBV7-9,CASSLWTGDNQPQHF,TGTGCCAGCAGCCTCTGGACAGGGGACAATCAGCCCCAGCATTTT
TRBD1,NA,TRBJ2-7,TRBV6-1,CASSEALRGTGSSYEQYF,TGTGCCAGCAGTGAAGCGCTTCGGGGGACAGGGTCCTCCTACGAGCAGTACTTC
NA,NA,TRBJ1-1,TRBV6-6,CASSYVIPGAEAFF,TGTGCCAGCAGTTACGTGATTCCAGGGGCTGAAGCTTTCTTT
NA,NA,TRBJ2-1,TRBV7-3,CASSLFAGNEQFF,TGTGCCAGCAGCTTATTTGCGGGGAATGAGCAGTTCTTC
TRBD1,NA,TRBJ1-2,TRBV27,CASSSGTGNFYGYTF,TGTGCCAGCAGTTCCGGGACAGGAAATTTCTATGGCTACACCTTC
NA,NA,TRBJ1-1,TRBV21-1,CASSNGGSTEAFF,TGTGCCAGCAGCAACGGAGGGTCCACTGAAGCTTTCTTT
NA,NA,TRBJ1-1,TRBV5-1,CASSPRGWGQTEAFF,TGCGCCAGCAGCCCTAGGGGATGGGGCCAGACTGAAGCTTTCTTT
NA,NA,TRBJ2-3,TRBV5-1,CASSFSAGTDTQYF,TGCGCCAGCAGCTTTTCTGCGGGCACAGATACGCAGTATTTT
TRBD1,NA,TRBJ1-2,TRBV5-1,CASSRTGDGFRYGYTF,TGCGCCAGCAGCCGGACAGGGGACGGGTTTAGGTATGGCTACACCTTC
TRBD2,NA,TRBJ2-3,TRBV14,CASSLSRTSGGATDTQYF,TGTGCCAGCAGCCTAAGTCGGACTAGCGGGGGGGCGACAGATACGCAGTATTTT
TRBD2,NA,TRBJ2-3,TRBV10-3,CAISAGLAGLTSTDTQYF,TGTGCCATCAGTGCGGGACTAGCGGGGTTAACTAGCACAGATACGCAGTATTTT